A selection of T cell receptor beta chains follows, all from one sample in a study of cytomegalovirus exposure and HLA in healthy donors. Sequencing was performed with immunoSEQ multiplex PCR; in TCRdb, only in-frame clones are kept and a portion is missing. The data show roughly 86,000 clones, roughly three fifths seen once. The sequencing input was PBMCs. These receptors were obtained from a man younger than 45 in good health and CMV-seronegative. Both conserved end residues are part of each CDR3. Fields, in order: CDR3 length, D gene, V gene, J gene, clone size, CDR3 DNA, CDR3 protein. D genes are given only for firm matches. Size tells how often a clone was seen (once, few, many) or the class of an expanded clone, and some rows leave it out.

13,NA,TRBV25-1,TRBJ2-7,NA,TGTGCCAGCCGCGGCGACGGATACTACGAGCAGTACTTC,CASRGDGYYEQYF
13,NA,TRBV11-2,TRBJ2-7,NA,TGTGCCAGCAGCTCCCTCGGACTCTACGAGCAGTACTTC,CASSSLGLYEQYF
14,NA,TRBV9,TRBJ2-5,NA,TGTGCCAGCAGCGTAGGGACTACACAAGAGACCCAGTACTTC,CASSVGTTQETQYF
11,NA,TRBV7-2,TRBJ2-7,NA,TGTGCCAGCAGCCCGCTTCGGGAGCAGTACTTC,CASSPLREQYF
17,TRBD1,TRBV27,TRBJ2-6,NA,TGTGCCAGCAGCGCGGACAGGGGGGATTCTGGGGCCAACGTCCTGACTTTC,CASSADRGDSGANVLTF
15,NA,TRBV7-6,TRBJ1-3,NA,TGTGCCAGCAGCGGAGGGGCGAACTCTGGAAACACCATATATTTT,CASSGGANSGNTIYF
15,TRBD1,TRBV7-6,TRBJ2-7,NA,TGTGCCAGCAGCTTAGTCCAGGGGGCCGGCTACGAGCAGTACTTC,CASSLVQGAGYEQYF
15,TRBD1,TRBV7-3,TRBJ1-6,few,TGTGCCAGCAGCTTAAGGCAGGGGGCCGGTTCACCCCTCCACTTT,CASSLRQGAGSPLHF
12,NA,TRBV9,TRBJ2-2,NA,TGTGCCAGCAGCTCTACCACCGGGGAGCTGTTTTTT,CASSSTTGELFF
14,TRBD1,TRBV9,TRBJ2-3,NA,TGTGCCAGCAGCCGGCAGGGGGCGGAAGATACGCAGTATTTT,CASSRQGAEDTQYF
16,TRBD2,TRBV11-1,TRBJ2-7,few,TGTGCCAGCAGCTTCCGACTAGCGGGGGGCCAATACGAGCAGTACTTC,CASSFRLAGGQYEQYF
23,TRBD2,TRBV27,TRBJ2-5,few,TGTGCCAGCAGTTTGTCCCCCGATGATCCCGGGACTAGGTGCGCTAGGTGTTCAGAGACCCAGTACTTC,CASSLSPDDPGTRCARCSETQYF
16,TRBD2,TRBV7-3,TRBJ2-3,NA,TGTGCCAGCAGCTTAAACCCGGGAGGGGTCACAGATACGCAGTATTTT,CASSLNPGGVTDTQYF
19,TRBD1,TRBV7-6,TRBJ1-5,NA,TGTGCCAGCAGCTTAGTCCCCAGGGGGATCTATTCGGGCAATCAGCCCCAGCATTTT,CASSLVPRGIYSGNQPQHF
14,NA,TRBV30,TRBJ2-3,NA,TGTGCCTGGAGTGACGGGACTAGCACAGATACGCAGTATTTT,CAWSDGTSTDTQYF
15,TRBD1,TRBV9,TRBJ1-6,few,TGTGCCAGCAGCGTTTCTACAGGGGGATCTTCACCCCTCCACTTT,CASSVSTGGSSPLHF
14,NA,TRBV7-8,TRBJ1-2,few,TGTGCCAGCAGCTTATCAGCGGGGAAGTATGGCTACACCTTC,CASSLSAGKYGYTF
15,NA,TRBV7-3,TRBJ2-1,NA,TGTGCCAGCAGCTTAGAAGCGTTCTCCTACAATGAGCAGTTCTTC,CASSLEAFSYNEQFF
15,TRBD2,TRBV7-8,TRBJ2-7,NA,TGTGCCAGCAGCTCCTATAGCGGGGCGATCTACGAGCAGTACTTC,CASSSYSGAIYEQYF
13,NA,TRBV28,TRBJ2-7,NA,TGTGCCAGCAGTTTAAGGACTCCCTTTGAGCAGTACTTC,CASSLRTPFEQYF
13,TRBD1,TRBV9,TRBJ2-7,NA,TGTGCCAGCAGCCCCGGACAGGGAGGCGAGCAGTACTTC,CASSPGQGGEQYF
13,NA,TRBV7-6,TRBJ2-7,NA,TGTGCCAGCAGCTTATCCCCGGGGTCCGAGCAGTACTTC,CASSLSPGSEQYF
15,NA,TRBV7-6,TRBJ2-7,few,TGTGCCAGCAGCTTCCTAGGACAGAGCTCCTACGAGCAGTACTTC,CASSFLGQSSYEQYF
13,NA,TRBV15,TRBJ1-1,NA,TGTGCCACCAGCAGCGGCGGGGGTACTTCGGCTTTCTTT,CATSSGGGTSAFF
14,NA,TRBV5-6,TRBJ2-2,once,TGTGCCAGCAGCTTGGGGACACCCCTCGGGGAGCTGTTTTTT,CASSLGTPLGELFF
13,NA,TRBV6-4,TRBJ2-1,NA,TGTGCCAGCACCAAGGAAGGGGCCGGTGAGCAGTTCTTC,CASTKEGAGEQFF
16,TRBD2,TRBV7-7,TRBJ2-1,NA,TGTGCTAGCAGCTCCCGTTTAGCGGGAGACGACAATGAGCAGTTCTTC,CASSSRLAGDDNEQFF
12,TRBD2,TRBV7-9,TRBJ2-7,once,TGTTCCAGCAGCTTAGATGGGACTAAAGAGGACTTC,CSSSLDGTKEDF
18,NA,TRBV5-1,TRBJ2-6,few,TGCGCCAGCAGCTTGGATCCAGGAATGACCGCTGGGGCCAACGTCCTGACTTTC,CASSLDPGMTAGANVLTF
17,NA,TRBV2,TRBJ2-6,NA,TGTGCCAGCAATCAACAAGGCGGGGCGCCTGGGGCCAACGTCCTGACTTTC,CASNQQGGAPGANVLTF
15,NA,TRBV10-3,TRBJ1-4,few,TGTGCCATCAGCGCCAAGGAGCCAGTTAATGAAAAACTGTTTTTT,CAISAKEPVNEKLFF
18,TRBD1,TRBV18,TRBJ1-1,NA,TGTGCCAGCTCAAGGGGACAGGGAGGTATTTTGGGAAACACTGAAGCTTTCTTT,CASSRGQGGILGNTEAFF
16,NA,TRBV4-2,TRBJ2-7,NA,TGTGCCAGCAGCCAAGGAACGGCTAGCGACTCCTACGAGCAGTACTTC,CASSQGTASDSYEQYF
15,NA,TRBV7-9,TRBJ1-2,NA,TGTGCCAGCAGCCAAGAACAGGGAACTAACTATGGCTACACCTTC,CASSQEQGTNYGYTF
17,NA,TRBV5-1,TRBJ2-1,NA,TGCGCCAGCAGCTTGGGGTTGACAGATAGCTCCTACAATGAGCAGTTCTTC,CASSLGLTDSSYNEQFF
12,NA,TRBV5-5,TRBJ2-5,NA,TGTGCCAGCAGCTTCCCGGCAGGGACCCAGTACTTC,CASSFPAGTQYF
13,NA,TRBV28,TRBJ2-7,few,TGTGCCAGCAGCACGGACAGCTCCTACGAGCAGTACTTC,CASSTDSSYEQYF
15,NA,TRBV13,TRBJ2-2,NA,TGTGCCAGCAGCCTCGGGACACCTAACACCGGGGAGCTGTTTTTT,CASSLGTPNTGELFF
15,TRBD1,TRBV5-1,TRBJ1-2,NA,TGCGCCAGCAGCTGGGACTGGGACAGAGACTATGGCTACACCTTC,CASSWDWDRDYGYTF
15,TRBD1,TRBV11-2,TRBJ2-7,NA,TGTGCCAGCAGCTTCCGGACAGGCCGAAGCTACGAGCAGTACTTC,CASSFRTGRSYEQYF
12,NA,TRBV19,TRBJ1-2,NA,TGTGCCAGTAGTATCCCAGGTGATGGCTACACCTTC,CASSIPGDGYTF
11,NA,TRBV20-1,TRBJ1-4,few,TGCAGTGCTAGAGACGCGGCCGAACTGTTTTTT,CSARDAAELFF
19,TRBD1,TRBV10-3,TRBJ2-3,few,TGTGCCATCAGTGAGGGCCGGGACAGAAGCAAGAGTAGCACAGATACGCAGTATTTT,CAISEGRDRSKSSTDTQYF
15,TRBD1,TRBV11-2,TRBJ2-4,few,TGTGCCAGCAGCCGTGGGACAGGGGAGGGACACATTCAGTACTTC,CASSRGTGEGHIQYF
15,TRBD1,TRBV19,TRBJ1-4,NA,TGTGCCAGTAGAAGGGGACAGGGGGCCAATGAAAAACTGTTTTTT,CASRRGQGANEKLFF